This T cell receptor (beta chain) was identified in a study of T cell responses to AZD1222 COVID-19 vaccine. Study-wide results and limits: Compared with day 0, the breadth and depth of the Spike-specific TCR repertoire rose significantly after two doses of AZD1222. As reported, nearly half of all spike-specific TCRs target variant regions that are unmutated. Only a handful of AZD1222 recipients were seropositive at baseline. White British people made up most donors, females outnumbered males, and clonal diversity was possibly underestimated.

The protocol was immunoSEQ multiplex PCR, while the TCRdb copy is restricted to in-frame clones and leaves out a portion. The profile covers about 150,000 clones, with 80% to 90% appearing a single time and roughly 9.7% taken by the ten largest. In regard to this clone: As yet, its antigen is unknown.

V was shortened by 0 bases and J by 0 bases, with 8 bases between the two germline ends. The CDR3 covers 16 residues. The germline V gene encodes CDR1 KGHDR and CDR2 SFDVKD. The chain couples TRBV24-1 to TRBJ2-1; a possible D gene is TRBD2 (6 bases). The clonotype was recovered from an adult who received the AZD1222 COVID-19 vaccine. The specimen was peripheral blood, collected 28 days after the second AZD1222 dose. CDR3 in amino acids: CATSDLAGNSYNEQFF. The CDR3 nucleotides are TGTGCCACCAGTGATTTGGCGGGGAACTCCTACAATGAGCAGTTCTTC.